These 15 T cell receptor beta chains were all obtained from the same sample, sequenced in a study of cytomegalovirus exposure and HLA in healthy donors. A multiplex PCR was run with 60 Vbeta primers and 13 Jbeta primers. TCRdb keeps only in-frame clones here, not all; method: immunoSEQ multiplex PCR. The sample lists fewer than 250,000 clones; around 80% were seen once. Sequenced: PBMCs. The receptor set was obtained from a man aged 35 to 55 in good health and CMV-seropositive.

The chain is built from TRBV7-3 and TRBJ1-1, with a possible D match to TRBD1 (5 bases). The germline V gene has CDR1 SGHTA and CDR2 FQGTGA. The CDR3 loop spans 14 amino acids. V gave up 6 bases and J gave up 4 bases, with 15 bases separating them. The CDR3, as DNA: TGTGCCAGCAGTGATACGGGGGGTGCCACTGAAGCTTTCTTT. Its translation: CASSDTGGATEAFF.

A single count supports this clone. This chain links TRBV7-3 with TRBJ2-7; a weak D match, TRBD1 (6 bases). The CDR3 length is 14 residues. Germline CDR1 and CDR2: SGHTA and FQGTGA. The V and J ends lost 4 bases and 4 bases respectively, with 14 bases between them. The CDR3 sequence: CASSSSGASYEQYF. CDR3 in DNA: TGTGCCAGCAGCTCCTCAGGGGCTTCATACGAGCAGTACTTC.

The chain joins TRBV10-3 to TRBJ1-2; possibly TRBD1 for D (6 bases). Deletions cut 0 bases from V and 4 bases from J, with 12 bases between. Germline V gene sequence: CDR1 ENHRY, CDR2 SYGVKD. The CDR3 has 15 residues. As DNA, the CDR3 is TGTGCCATCAGTGAGTCTCAGGGGAGTATCTATGGCTACACCTTC. This codes for CAISESQGSIYGYTF.

The chain combines TRBV30 with TRBJ1-6; the match to TRBD1 covers 8 bases. The length of the CDR3 is 14 residues. Germline V gene sequence: CDR1 GTSNPN, CDR2 SVGIG (reference sequence). J lost 1 base, V lost 8 bases, and 4 bases had no gene match. CDR3 DNA sequence: TGTGCCGGCCAGGGGGCTTCCTATAATTCACCCCTCCACTTT. The encoded protein is CAGQGASYNSPLHF.

This clone was picked up one time. V gene TRBV18 combines with J gene TRBJ2-7, with 9 nucleotides matching TRBD2. The CDR3 length is 15 residues. Germline values: CDR1 KGHSH, CDR2 LQKENI. J gave up 2 bases and V 3 bases, and 5 bases lay outside the gene matches. The CDR3 spells CASSPGVAGAYEQYV. The CDR3 DNA is TGTGCCAGCTCACCGGGAGTAGCGGGGGCCTACGAGCAGTACGTC.

The J gene is TRBJ2-1, the V gene TRBV11-1; 13 bases are a match to TRBD2. CDR3 size: 15 residues. Germline CDR1 reads SGHAT; CDR2 reads FQDESV (reference sequence). Trimming removed 6 bases from V and 9 bases from J; junction bases left unmatched: 8. CDR3 protein: CASRPTSGRLVEQFF. DNA for the CDR3: TGTGCCAGCAGGCCGACTAGCGGGAGGCTAGTTGAGCAGTTCTTC.

This chain uses TRBV2 with TRBJ1-3, with TRBD1 matching 7 bases. CDR1 is SNHLY, CDR2 FYNNEI, per germline. Unmatched junction bases numbered 6, after V lost 5 bases and J lost 2 bases. This CDR3 is built from 15 residues. The CDR3 coding sequence is TGTGCCAGCAGTTCCGGAACAGGGGCTGGAAACACCATATATTTT. This gives the protein CASSSGTGAGNTIYF.

The V call is TRBV18, the J call TRBJ2-7; TRBD1 agrees at 9 bases. The CDR3 extends over 15 amino acids. Germline V CDR1 and CDR2: KGHSH, LQKENI. V was clipped by 6 bases and J by 2 bases; unmatched bases: 8. DNA of the CDR3: TGTGCCAGCTCCAACCAGAGGGACAGGGCCTACGAGCAGTACTTC. This sequence encodes CASSNQRDRAYEQYF.

CDR3 in DNA: TGCGCCAGCTTGGCGGGGACTAGCGGGATAGGCACCGGGGAGCTGTTTTTT. Protein: CASLAGTSGIGTGELFF. The J gene is TRBJ2-2, the V gene TRBV5-1, with 13 positions matching TRBD2. Germline V CDR1 and CDR2: SGHRS, YFSETQ. The CDR3 has 17 amino acids. With V trimmed by 7 bases and J by 4 bases, 10 bases remained unmatched.

The rearrangement uses TRBV5-1 and TRBJ1-1; D unresolved. Germline lookup yields CDR1 SGHRS and CDR2 YFSETQ. Trimming stripped 3 bases from V and 5 bases from J, with 14 bases between. The CDR3 sequence is 14 residues long. CDR3 nucleotides: TGCGCCAGCAGCTCCGTCGGGGAGGTTACTGAAGCTTTCTTT. This translates into CASSSVGEVTEAFF.

The chain has TRBV2 and TRBJ1-4; a possible D gene is TRBD1 (5 bases). Germline V CDR1 and CDR2: SNHLY, FYNNEI. V lost 8 bases to trimming and J lost 7 bases, with 14 bases between them. The CDR3 consists of 13 residues. Written as DNA, the CDR3 is TGTGCCAGCTTTCGGGGCGGGAGTGAAAAACTGTTTTTT. Amino acid sequence: CASFRGGSEKLFF.

The chain employs TRBV7-2 and TRBJ2-1, with TRBD2 identical over 7 bases. The CDR3 is 15 residues long. The V segment lost 5 bases and the J segment 4 bases; nucleotides outside the gene matches: 8. Germline V gene lookup returns CDR1 SGHTA and CDR2 FQGNSA. CDR3 protein: CASSRLRGRYNEQFF. CDR3 DNA: TGTGCCAGCAGCCGTTTGCGGGGGAGGTACAATGAGCAGTTCTTC.

The chain combines TRBV10-1 with TRBJ2-7; 7 positions agree with TRBD2. This CDR3 spans 16 amino acids. Trimming at V came to 6 bases and at J to 3 bases, leaving 14 bases not matched to a gene. Per germline, CDR1 WNHNN and CDR2 SYGVQD (reference sequence). The CDR3 bases are TGCGCCAGCAGGACCACGGGGAGGGAGCCCTTCTACGAGCAGTACGTC. It is translated as CASRTTGREPFYEQYV.

This chain connects TRBV7-2 to TRBJ2-2, with TRBD2 matching over 9 bases. The germline gives CDR1 SGHTA, CDR2 FQGNSA. The V and J ends lost 6 bases and 6 bases, in that order; junction bases with no gene match: 8. This CDR3 has 15 residues. The CDR3 here is CASSFSGSKAGELFF. The CDR3 nucleotides are TGTGCCAGCAGTTTTAGCGGGAGTAAGGCCGGGGAGCTGTTTTTT.

J is TRBJ2-1 and V is TRBV19; 9 bases are shared with TRBD2. Germline-derived CDR1 and CDR2 are LNHDA and SQIVND (reference sequence). V shed 3 bases and J 7 bases; nucleotides not matched to a gene: 4. This CDR3 region has 14 residues. CDR3 nucleotide sequence: TGTGCCAGTAGTATTTTAGCGGGAGCAAATGAGCAGTTCTTC. As protein: CASSILAGANEQFF. The entire variable domain, with the rest obtained from reference TRBV19 and TRBJ2-1, is as follows: DGGITQSPKYLFRKEGQNVTLSCEQNLNHDAMYWYRQDPGQGLRLIYYSQIVNDFQKGDIAEGYSVSREKKESFPLTVTSAQKNPTAFYLCASSILAGANEQFFGPGTRLTVL.